This T cell receptor (beta chain) comes out of a study of control samples from healthy donors and cancer patients. The protocol was immunoSEQ multiplex PCR, while the TCRdb copy is restricted to in-frame clones and leaves out a portion. The top ten hold approximately 1.8% of the sample, which has about 190,000 clones, 90% to 95% seen once. Germline CDR1 SEHNR, CDR2 FQNEAQ (reference sequence). The CDR3 has 13 amino acids. Deletions cut 5 bases from V and 8 bases from J, with 15 bases between. The sequencing sample was made of blood. The receptor's source is a man aged 30 to 45 in good health. The V gene is TRBV7-9, the J gene TRBJ1-2; no clear D. CDR3 nucleotides: TGTGCCAGCAGCCGTTCGGGCCCCGAGGGCTACACCTTC. It translates to CASSRSGPEGYTF.